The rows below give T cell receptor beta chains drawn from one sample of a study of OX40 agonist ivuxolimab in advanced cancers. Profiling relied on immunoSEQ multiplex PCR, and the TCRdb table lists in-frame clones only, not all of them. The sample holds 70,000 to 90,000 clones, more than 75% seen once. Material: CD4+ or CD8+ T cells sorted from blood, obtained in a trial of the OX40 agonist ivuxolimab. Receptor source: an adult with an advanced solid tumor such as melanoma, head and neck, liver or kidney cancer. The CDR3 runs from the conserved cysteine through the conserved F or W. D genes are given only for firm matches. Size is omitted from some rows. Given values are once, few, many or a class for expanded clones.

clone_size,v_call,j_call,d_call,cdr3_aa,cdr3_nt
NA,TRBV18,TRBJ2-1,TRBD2,CASSPRTSGNEQFF,TGTGCCAGCTCACCTCGGACTAGCGGCAATGAGCAGTTCTTC
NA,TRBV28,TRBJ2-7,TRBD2,CASTGLAGDYEQYF,TGTGCCAGTACCGGACTAGCGGGAGACTACGAGCAGTACTTC
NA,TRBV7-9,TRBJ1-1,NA,CASSLGSSNGGTEAFF,TGTGCCAGCAGCTTAGGGTCCTCAAACGGGGGTACTGAAGCTTTCTTT
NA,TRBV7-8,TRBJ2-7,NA,CASSLVFGGPGEQYF,TGTGCCAGCAGCTTAGTGTTTGGCGGGCCAGGCGAGCAGTACTTC
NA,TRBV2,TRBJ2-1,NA,CASSGDSYNEQFF,TGTGCCAGCAGTGGAGACAGCTACAATGAGCAGTTCTTC
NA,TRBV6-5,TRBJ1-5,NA,CASSKGNQPQHF,TGTGCCAGCAGCAAAGGTAATCAGCCCCAGCATTTT
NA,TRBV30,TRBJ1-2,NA,CAWSVSSRINGYTF,TGTGCCTGGAGTGTATCGAGCAGGATAAATGGCTACACCTTC
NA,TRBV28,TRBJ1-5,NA,CASSFQRNQPQHF,TGTGCCAGCAGTTTCCAACGCAATCAGCCCCAGCATTTT
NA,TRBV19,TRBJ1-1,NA,CASSIGWEGSAFF,TGTGCCAGTAGTATAGGCTGGGAGGGGTCAGCTTTCTTT
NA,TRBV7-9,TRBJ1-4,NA,CASSLVVQNEKLFF,TGTGCCAGCAGCTTAGTCGTGCAGAATGAAAAACTGTTTTTT
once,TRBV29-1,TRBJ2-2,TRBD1,CSAGTGVDGELFF,TGCAGCGCGGGGACAGGGGTGGACGGGGAGCTGTTTTTT
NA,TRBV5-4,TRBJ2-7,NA,CASSSQGTSYEQYF,TGTGCCAGCAGCTCGCAAGGGACGAGCTACGAGCAGTACTTC
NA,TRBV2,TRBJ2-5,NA,CASSPGILQETQYF,TGTGCCAGCAGCCCCGGGATACTACAAGAGACCCAGTACTTC
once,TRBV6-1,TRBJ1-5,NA,CASSVSDGNQPQHF,TGTGCCAGCAGTGTGAGCGACGGCAATCAGCCCCAGCATTTT
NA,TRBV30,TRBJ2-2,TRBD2,CAGGDYANTGELFF,TGTGCCGGAGGGGACTACGCGAACACCGGGGAGCTGTTTTTT
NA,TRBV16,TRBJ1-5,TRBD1,CASSDLSDRGNQPQHF,TGTGCCAGCAGCGACCTCTCCGACAGGGGGAATCAGCCCCAGCATTTT
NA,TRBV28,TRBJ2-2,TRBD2,CASSLLAGAGELFF,TGTGCCAGCAGTTTACTAGCGGGCGCCGGGGAGCTGTTTTTT
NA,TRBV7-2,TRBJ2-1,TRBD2,CASSRVWRGGNEQFF,TGTGCCAGCAGCCGCGTTTGGCGGGGGGGCAATGAGCAGTTCTTC
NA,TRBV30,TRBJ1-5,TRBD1,CAWSRDRVGAQPQHF,TGTGCCTGGAGCCGGGACAGGGTAGGAGCTCAGCCCCAGCATTTT
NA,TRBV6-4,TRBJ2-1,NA,CASSDSLSGEQFF,TGTGCCAGCAGTGACTCTCTGTCCGGTGAGCAGTTCTTC
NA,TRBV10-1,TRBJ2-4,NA,CASSDGPPNIQYF,TGCGCCAGCAGTGATGGGCCCCCTAACATTCAGTACTTC
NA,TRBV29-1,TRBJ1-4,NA,CSVWQGEEKLFF,TGCAGCGTTTGGCAGGGAGAAGAAAAACTGTTTTTT
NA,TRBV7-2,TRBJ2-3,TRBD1,CASTPRTGVDTQYF,TGTGCCAGCACCCCGAGGACAGGGGTAGATACGCAGTATTTT
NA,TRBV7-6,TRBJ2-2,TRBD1,CASSSGTGPTGELFF,TGTGCCAGCAGCTCCGGGACAGGTCCCACCGGGGAGCTGTTTTTT
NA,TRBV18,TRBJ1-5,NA,CASSLDRDQPQHF,TGTGCCAGCTCACTGGACAGAGATCAGCCCCAGCATTTT
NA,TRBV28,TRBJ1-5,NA,CASSLFRQPQHF,TGTGCCAGCAGTTTATTTCGCCAGCCCCAGCATTTT
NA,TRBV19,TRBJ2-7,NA,CASSAIGDEQYF,TGTGCCAGTAGTGCGATCGGGGACGAGCAGTACTTC
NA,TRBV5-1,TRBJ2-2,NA,CASSLGNRENTGELFF,TGCGCCAGCAGCTTGGGAAACAGGGAGAACACCGGGGAGCTGTTTTTT
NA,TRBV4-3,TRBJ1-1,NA,CASSQPGPDTEAFF,TGCGCCAGCAGCCAACCAGGACCGGACACTGAAGCTTTCTTT
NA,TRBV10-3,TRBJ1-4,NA,CAISQPGGGEKLFF,TGTGCCATCAGTCAACCTGGGGGGGGTGAAAAACTGTTTTTT
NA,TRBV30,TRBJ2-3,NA,CAWSPRMNTQYF,TGTGCCTGGAGTCCAAGGATGAATACGCAGTATTTT
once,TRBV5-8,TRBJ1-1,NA,CASSLGSVNTEAFF,TGTGCCAGCAGCTTGGGATCCGTGAACACTGAAGCTTTCTTT
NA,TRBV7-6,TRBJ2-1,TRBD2,CASSQSRVWASGSNEQFF,TGTGCCAGCAGCCAATCGCGCGTGTGGGCTAGCGGGAGCAATGAGCAGTTCTTC
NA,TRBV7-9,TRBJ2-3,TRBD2,CASSLTPGLGKDTQYF,TGTGCCAGCAGCTTAACTCCGGGACTAGGGAAAGATACGCAGTATTTT
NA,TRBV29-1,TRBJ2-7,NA,CSVEDTGYEQYF,TGCAGCGTTGAAGATACTGGGTACGAGCAGTACTTC
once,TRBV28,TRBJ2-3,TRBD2,CASRLQYQLSGLKPSTDTQYF,TGTGCCAGCAGGCTACAATATCAACTCTCGGGACTAAAGCCTAGCACAGATACGCAGTATTTT
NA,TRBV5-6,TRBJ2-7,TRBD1,CASSWGYRQGTGEQYF,TGTGCCAGCAGCTGGGGTTATAGACAGGGGACTGGTGAGCAGTACTTC
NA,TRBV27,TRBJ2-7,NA,CASSLSKGEQYF,TGTGCCAGCAGTTTATCCAAAGGCGAGCAGTACTTC
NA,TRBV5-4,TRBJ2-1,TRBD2,CASTSGLAGYNEQFF,TGTGCCAGCACCTCAGGACTAGCGGGATACAATGAGCAGTTCTTC
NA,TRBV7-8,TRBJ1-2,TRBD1,CASSLGDRDFGYTF,TGTGCCAGCAGCTTAGGGGACAGGGATTTTGGCTACACCTTC
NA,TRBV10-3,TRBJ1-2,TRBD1,CAINEVQGNNGYTF,TGTGCCATCAACGAAGTACAGGGGAACAATGGCTACACCTTC
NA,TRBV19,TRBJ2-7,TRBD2,CASSISSGGLFSYEQYF,TGTGCCAGTAGTATTTCGAGCGGGGGCCTATTCTCCTACGAGCAGTACTTC
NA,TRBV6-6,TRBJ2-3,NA,CASRDGTTDTQYF,TGTGCCAGCAGGGACGGCACCACAGATACGCAGTATTTT
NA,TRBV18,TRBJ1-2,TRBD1,CASSRTPGQGVGNGYTF,TGTGCCAGCTCACGCACACCGGGACAGGGAGTAGGGAATGGCTACACCTTC